This entry features one T cell receptor beta chain sequence. This sample was included in a study of blood T cell repertoires in COVID-19. The assay was immunoSEQ multiplex PCR, and TCRdb's table has in-frame clones only and misses some. The sample has 150,000 to 200,000 clones, 85% to 90% seen once; the top ten hold around 12%. CDR1 and CDR2 from the germline V gene are SGHRS and YFSETQ. V was trimmed by 4 bases and J by 1 base, leaving 8 bases between them. CDR3 size: 14 residues. This clonotype originated in a woman between 70 and 85 years old with COVID-19, enrolled during active disease. This chain connects TRBV5-1 to TRBJ2-2, with a possible D match to TRBD1 (6 bases). What was sequenced was peripheral blood. Written as DNA, the CDR3 is TGCGCCAGCAGCCCGGGACAGAACACCGGGGAGCTGTTTTTT. Amino acid sequence: CASSPGQNTGELFF.